This TCR beta chain was captured by sequencing in a study of blood T cell repertoires in COVID-19. At the level of the study: PBMCs, B-cell-depleted T cells, or T cells provided the cDNA or gDNA that made up the material.

V lost 4 bases and J 3 bases, leaving 10 bases between the germline ends. The CDR3 has 14 residues. Germline CDR1 is SGHRS and CDR2 is YFSETQ. Patients at the Seattle site were enrolled during active infection and followed longitudinally. TCRdb's table, derived via immunoSEQ multiplex PCR, lists solely in-frame clones and lacks some. The sample has almost 400,000 clones; 80% to 90% are singletons. This chain connects TRBV5-1 to TRBJ1-4; no definite D call. Specimen: peripheral blood. The TCR originated in a woman aged 60-70 years with COVID-19, enrolled during active disease. The CDR3 nucleotides read TGCGCCAGCAGCATGGCAACGGCTAATGAAAAACTGTTTTTT. This encodes CASSMATANEKLFF.